This T cell receptor beta chain comes out of a study of T cell repertoires in ileal Crohn's disease (dated by TCRdb to the late 2010s). With respect to the entire study: Median disease duration was around 8 years, and 30% to 45% of patients were identified as active smokers at the time of surgery. About half of the patients received postoperative therapy: about a dozen received thiopurines and approximately 19 received anti-TNF agents. A total of some 150 mucosal samples from around 57 patients were sequenced, collected from several sites on the surgical specimen and at postoperative endoscopy. The TCR repertoire was analysed in 55 to 70 patients with Crohn's disease drawn from a prospective multicentre cohort. Every patient underwent surgery because of a complication, which was stricturing disease in around 61% and penetrating disease in around 39%. A Rutgeerts score higher than i0 was the definition used for endoscopic postoperative recurrence. The study was conducted in parallel with a multicentre cohort that was designed to identify predictors of early endoscopic recurrence following ileocolonic resection.

The CDR3 sequence holds 16 residues, the cysteine and phenylalanine included. Of the read, only the CDR3 DNA is kept; its 48 bases are in frame from base 1. The germline V gene encodes CDR1 SGHRS and CDR2 YFSETQ. Eligible patients were adults with ileal or ileocolonic Crohn's disease who had an indication for ileocolonic resection. Before DNA extraction, whole ileal mucosal biopsies were kept frozen at -80 degrees C. Genomic DNA was extracted from frozen whole biopsies using a TRizol-based method and was quantified with a NanoDrop 2000 spectrophotometer. For commercial TCRB immunosequencing, about 500 nanograms of biopsy DNA were submitted for each sample. Adaptive Biotechnology amplified CDR3 regions from genomic DNA with a two-step multiplex PCR that controlled for amplification bias. Primers for every V and J gene segment were used in the first PCR, and barcodes and Illumina adapters were added in the second PCR. CDR3 libraries were sequenced using an Illumina instrument. As for the authors' bioinformatics: Analysis combined the vendor-provided pipelines with custom analysis of raw data in R/Bioconductor under R version 3.3.0. Clonality, which ranges from 0 to 1, was calculated as the inverse of the normalised Shannon entropy across all productive clones. High-frequency clones were defined as the repertoire share of the top 100 clones, retaining only clones passing a 95% confidence test. Repertoire diversity was measured with the Simpson index, and overlap between samples was measured with the Morisita-Horn index. TCRdb stores this immuneACCESS table with in-frame sequences only. Part of the clones is absent; in the studies checked, under half of the shortfall reflects unresolved V genes, and no reason is known for the rest. V, J and clone size were drawn from that table, and D and trimming were deduced from the DNA. This sample gives 3,800 or so clones in total; 65% to 80% of them show up just once. In total, the top ten clones hold around 12% of the sample.

Beyond this particular receptor, the publication reports: Compared with CD4 T cells, sorted CD8 T cells held more high-frequency clones, which suggests that the mucosal expansions were mostly CD8. Compared with non-smokers, patients who were active smokers at surgery showed a significantly higher proportion of clonal expansions (roughly 24% vs 19%, p=0.02). Endoscopic recurrence was linked to a higher percentage of high-frequency clones at surgery, and recurrence occurred in every patient whose clonality exceeded 26.8% (18/57). Mucosal CD4 and CD8 T cells were sorted and sequenced only in a subgroup of patients, whose size was not stated.

A single count supports this clone. Its specific antigen is unknown. The junction does not match germline at one end; this may be a read error. This sequence originates from an adult with Crohn's disease. The rearranged segments are TRBV5-1 and TRBJ2-3; 11 central bases correspond to TRBD2. The specimen sequenced was ileal tissue. The CDR3 sequence is CASTIGLAGGTDTQYF. Read as DNA, the sequence is TGTGCCAGCACCATCGGGCTAGCGGGAGGAACAGATACGCAGTATTTT.